This T cell receptor (beta chain) is drawn from a study of regulatory T cells in long-lasting Graves disease (TCRdb year 2021). With regard to the full study: Newly diagnosed Graves' disease patients had taken antithyroid drugs for less than 3 months. Peripheral blood TCR sequencing and RNA sequencing compared persistent Graves' disease patients with newly diagnosed Graves' disease patients. The study was conducted in China and was registered as a clinical trial. A total of some 35 samples underwent TCR sequencing: around 13 from persistent and around 20 from newly diagnosed Graves' disease patients.

The library was built by means of multiplex PCR. The sequencing machine was an Illumina HiSeq 4000. TCR beta libraries were built with iRepertoire HTBI primers and Arm-PCR amplification of CDR3 regions. Gel purification was performed on PCR products prior to sequencing. In the source study's methods: Gene usage analysis of CDR3 amino acid clonotypes relied on the roughly 60 TRBV and fewer than 15 TRBJ segments identified across samples. COPE and FqMerger were used to merge filtered high-quality paired reads into contigs. BLAST was used to align contigs to IMGT TRBV, TRBD and TRBJ reference genes, with CDR3 defined following IMGT. Any clonotype with a frequency above 0.1% was classified as a highly expanded clone. Shannon entropy was used to measure repertoire diversity, and the Gini coefficient was used to measure V-J evenness. Clonotypes shared by more than one individual were considered public. Clones were called with MiXCR by TCRdb after fastp trimmed the public reads at Q25, and only in-frame beta chains were retained. Each entry merges the rows of one CDR3 protein and shows their most common DNA and genes. The V and J calls and clone size are TCRdb's, not the authors'. This sample lists 400,000 to 550,000 distinct CDR3 sequences; about 15% were detected once. Over 15% of the sample is in the top ten clones.

This specimen's time point label, interpreted: newly diagnosed GD, antithyroid drugs for less than 3 months. For both TCR sequencing and RNA sequencing, RNA was extracted from PBMCs using TRIzol. The diagnosis of Graves' disease followed American Thyroid Association guidelines. The patients came from an endocrinology department in Xi'an, China. Each patient gave approximately 8.8 milliliters of peripheral blood, collected in an EDTA anticoagulant tube. Ficoll Paque Plus density gradient separation was used to isolate PBMCs, and no further T cell sorting was done. An Agilent 2100 Bioanalyzer and agarose gel were used to check RNA quality, and a NanoDrop 2000 was used to measure RNA concentration. In regard to this clonotype: The clone's antigen remains unknown. There are no base qualities to consult, and no much larger clone falls within one base.

The full study reports these points: Lower TCR Shannon entropy and fewer highly expanded clones were observed in persistent Graves' disease patients than in newly diagnosed patients, which suggested clonal expansion. Peripheral blood alone was examined, since thyroid tissue, which constituted the primary lesion, could not be accessed. The authors acknowledged the small sample size as a limitation that may reduce accuracy. Persistent disease showed preferential use of TRBV28, TRBJ1-2 and TRBJ2-5, whereas newly diagnosed disease favored TRBV20-1 and TRBJ2-1. Persistent patients shared more public clonotypes among themselves (2,741) than newly diagnosed patients did (more than 850). Sequencing and analysis were limited to the TCR beta chain.

Based on the germline V gene (reference sequence), the CDR1 and CDR2 sequences are LNHNV and YYDKDF. The CDR3 spans 12 residues, from the cysteine through the phenylalanine. The kept DNA is CDR3 alone, 36 bases in frame from the first base. V loses 7 bases, J loses 7 bases, and the germline ends lie 8 bases apart. This same sample was also taken into another study, of T cells in Graves' hyperthyroidism and ophthalmopathy. The second study's paper adds: A patient counted as having stable Graves' hyperthyroidism if no progression to ophthalmopathy occurred over 18 months of follow-up. Hyperthyroidism patients were newly diagnosed, with disease duration under 2 months, and aged 18 to 65 years. Any patient with an uncontrolled infection, another autoimmune disease, pregnancy or lactation was excluded. Diagnoses were established on the basis of clinical symptoms, serum thyroxine and TRAb, thyroid ultrasound, and orbital computed tomography. For the first round of RT-PCR on the TCR CDR3, the HTBI primer set was used together with the Qiagen OneStep RT-PCR kit. Most expanded thyroid clonotypes (frequency above 0.001) were also detected in blood, a finding suggesting that blood repertoires may reflect thyroid immune responses. In cross-validation, a model built on a 13 V-J signature told ophthalmopathy apart from stable hyperthyroidism with approximately 90% sensitivity and about 81% specificity, and in testing the same model reached 80%/75%. In validation, the model predicted progression to ophthalmopathy with about 71% sensitivity and 72% to 85% specificity, a median of 6.5 months before onset. To identify TCR V-J signatures that set the groups apart, the researchers used a discovery cohort of 95 to 100 patients, made up of around 42 with Graves' ophthalmopathy and some 56 with stable Graves' hyperthyroidism. An independent validation cohort of around 19 hyperthyroidism patients and about 16 patients who later progressed to ophthalmopathy tested prospective prediction of ophthalmopathy. The 100 discovery patients were randomly split 7:3 into training and test sets. The study also compared thyroid tissue and blood T-cell repertoires from 5 to 7 Graves' hyperthyroidism patients. Once sampling was done, hyperthyroidism patients were given methimazole at a starting dose of 30 mg daily, whereas ophthalmopathy patients were given high-dose intravenous methylprednisolone. Libraries were constructed in a second round of multiplex PCR, after which size selection and purification were performed. Sequencing of the libraries was done on an Illumina HiSeq2000 using paired-end 100 bp reads. SOAPnuke was used to process the raw data, with reads discarded if the reads contained adapters or uncalled bases, had a mean Phred below 15, or lacked an exact constant-primer or identifier match. High-quality paired reads were merged using COPE v1.2.5, and each unique nucleotide sequence was defined as a clonotype. MiTCR v1.1 was used to align clonotypes to the IMGT TRBV, TRBD and TRBJ reference segments. Only V-J combinations with frequency above 0.0001, covering roughly 99% of repertoires, were analysed. The TCS score was defined as the ratio of F50 (clonal expansion) to E x V (chaos), calculated using BLOSUM62-based TCRdist between CDR3 peptides within each V-J. Welch's t-statistics and random forest reduced around 550 V-J features to around 14, which were used in a naive Bayes classifier (R e1071). No statistical method was used to set the sample size in advance, and investigators knew the group allocation. TCR Vbeta CDR3 sequencing of 120 to 150 peripheral blood samples (roughly 43 ophthalmopathy, 75 hyperthyroidism and some 17 progressor patients) is reported in the paper.

Here the chain combines TRBV15 and TRBJ1-6, with an unclear D gene assignment. Sample: peripheral blood mononuclear cells (PBMCs), taken at new diagnosis, from a patient treated with antithyroid drugs. The sequence came from a woman aged 30 to 39 with Graves disease. Donor details come from another sample of the same person, matched by shared clones. The CDR3: CATTGENSPLHF. In nucleotides, the sequence is TGTGCCACCACTGGAGAGAATTCACCCCTCCACTTT.